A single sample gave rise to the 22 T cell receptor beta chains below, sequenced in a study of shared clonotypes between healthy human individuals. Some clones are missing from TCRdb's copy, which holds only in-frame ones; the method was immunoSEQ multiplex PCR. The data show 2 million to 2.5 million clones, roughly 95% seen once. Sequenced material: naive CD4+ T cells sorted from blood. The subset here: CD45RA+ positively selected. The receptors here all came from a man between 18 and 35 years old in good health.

CDR3 loop: CASSLSIGWGETNEKLFF. Written as DNA, the CDR3 is TGTGCCAGCAGCTTATCGATAGGGTGGGGTGAAACTAATGAAAAACTGTTTTTT. J is TRBJ1-4 and V is TRBV7-9; D gene unclear. The CDR3 contains 18 residues. V lost 2 bases to trimming and J lost 1 base, with 17 bases between them. Germline loops: CDR1 SEHNR, CDR2 FQNEAQ (reference sequence).

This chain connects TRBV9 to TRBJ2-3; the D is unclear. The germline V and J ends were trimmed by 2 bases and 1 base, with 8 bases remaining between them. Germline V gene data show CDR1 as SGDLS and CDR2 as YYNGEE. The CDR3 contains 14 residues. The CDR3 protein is CASSVRSGTDTQYF. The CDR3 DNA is TGTGCCAGCAGCGTCAGAAGCGGCACAGATACGCAGTATTTT.

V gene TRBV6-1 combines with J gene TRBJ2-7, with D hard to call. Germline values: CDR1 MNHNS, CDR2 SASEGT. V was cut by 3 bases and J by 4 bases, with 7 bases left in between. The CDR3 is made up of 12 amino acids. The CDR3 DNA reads TGTGCCAGCAGTGAGACTTGGTACGAGCAGTACTTC. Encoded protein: CASSETWYEQYF.

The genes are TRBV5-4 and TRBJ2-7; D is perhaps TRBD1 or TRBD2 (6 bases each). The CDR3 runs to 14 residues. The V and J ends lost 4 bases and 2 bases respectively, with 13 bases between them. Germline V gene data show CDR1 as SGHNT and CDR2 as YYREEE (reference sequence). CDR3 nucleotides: TGTGCCAGCAGCGACCTAGGGGGGACCTACGAGCAGTACTTC. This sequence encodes CASSDLGGTYEQYF.

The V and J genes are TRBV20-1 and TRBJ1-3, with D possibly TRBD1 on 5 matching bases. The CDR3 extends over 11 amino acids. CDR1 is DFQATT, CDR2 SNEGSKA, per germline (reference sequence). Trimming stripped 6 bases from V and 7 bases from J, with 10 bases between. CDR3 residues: CSAFWGNTIYF. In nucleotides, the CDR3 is TGCAGTGCGTTTTGGGGGAACACCATATATTTT.

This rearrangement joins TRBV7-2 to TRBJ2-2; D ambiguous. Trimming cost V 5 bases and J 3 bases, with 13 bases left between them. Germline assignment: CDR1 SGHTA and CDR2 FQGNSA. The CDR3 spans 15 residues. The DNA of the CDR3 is TGTGCCAGCAGCGCCAGCCACCGGGACACCGGGGAGCTGTTTTTT. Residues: CASSASHRDTGELFF.

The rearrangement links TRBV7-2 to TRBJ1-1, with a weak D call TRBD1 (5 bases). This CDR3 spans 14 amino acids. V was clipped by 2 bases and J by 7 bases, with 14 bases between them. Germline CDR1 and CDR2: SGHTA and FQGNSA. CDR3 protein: CASSLPGIGGEAFF. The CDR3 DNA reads TGTGCCAGCAGCTTACCCGGGATCGGGGGTGAAGCTTTCTTT.

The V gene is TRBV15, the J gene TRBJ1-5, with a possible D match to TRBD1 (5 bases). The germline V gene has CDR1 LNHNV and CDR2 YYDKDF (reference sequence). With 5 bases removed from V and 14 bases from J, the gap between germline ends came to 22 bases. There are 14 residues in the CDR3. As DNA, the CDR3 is TGTGCCACCAGCGTCGGTGGAGTGTGGGGACCAAAGCATTTT. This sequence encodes CATSVGGVWGPKHF.

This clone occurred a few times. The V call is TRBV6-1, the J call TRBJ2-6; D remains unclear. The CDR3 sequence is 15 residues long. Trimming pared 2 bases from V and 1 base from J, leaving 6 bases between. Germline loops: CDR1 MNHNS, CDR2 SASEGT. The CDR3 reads CASSERESGANVLTF. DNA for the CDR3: TGTGCCAGCAGTGAAAGGGAATCTGGGGCCAACGTCCTGACTTTC.

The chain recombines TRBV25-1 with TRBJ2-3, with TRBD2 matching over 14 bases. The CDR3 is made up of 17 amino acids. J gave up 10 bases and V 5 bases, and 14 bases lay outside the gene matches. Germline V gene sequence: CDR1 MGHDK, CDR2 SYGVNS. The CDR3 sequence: CASSSAGTSGSLPSQYF. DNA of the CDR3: TGTGCCAGCAGTTCCGCCGGGACTAGCGGGAGTTTGCCTTCGCAGTATTTT.

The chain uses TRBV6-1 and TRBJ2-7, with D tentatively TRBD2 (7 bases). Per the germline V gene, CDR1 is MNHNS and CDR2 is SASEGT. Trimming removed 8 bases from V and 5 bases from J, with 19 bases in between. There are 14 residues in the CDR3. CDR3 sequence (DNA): TGTGCCAGCGGGTCGGGGGGCATTGTCCACGAGCAGTACTTC. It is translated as CASGSGGIVHEQYF.

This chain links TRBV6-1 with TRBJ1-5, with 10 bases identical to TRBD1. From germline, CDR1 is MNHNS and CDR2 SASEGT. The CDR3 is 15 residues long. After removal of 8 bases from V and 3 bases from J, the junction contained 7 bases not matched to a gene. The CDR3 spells CASARDRGLNQPQHF. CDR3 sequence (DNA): TGTGCCAGCGCCCGGGACAGGGGACTCAATCAGCCCCAGCATTTT.

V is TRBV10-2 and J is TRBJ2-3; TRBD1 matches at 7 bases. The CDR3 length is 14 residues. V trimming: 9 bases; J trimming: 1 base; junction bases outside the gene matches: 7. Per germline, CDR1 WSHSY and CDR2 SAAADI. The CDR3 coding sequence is TGCGCCAGTGAGTTTCAGGGGGGCACAGATACGCAGTATTTT. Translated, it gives CASEFQGGTDTQYF.

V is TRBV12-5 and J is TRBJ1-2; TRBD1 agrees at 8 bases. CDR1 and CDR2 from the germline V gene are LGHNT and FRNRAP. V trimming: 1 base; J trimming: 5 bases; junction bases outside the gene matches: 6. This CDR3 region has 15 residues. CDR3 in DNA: TGTGCTAGTGGTTTGGCTGGACAGGGTATATATGGCTACACCTTC. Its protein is CASGLAGQGIYGYTF. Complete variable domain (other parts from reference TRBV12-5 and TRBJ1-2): DARVTQTPRHKVTEMGQEVTMRCQPILGHNTVFWYRQTMMQGLELLAYFRNRAPLDDSGMPKDRFSAEMPDATLATLKIQPSEPRDSAVYFCASGLAGQGIYGYTFGSGTRLTVV.

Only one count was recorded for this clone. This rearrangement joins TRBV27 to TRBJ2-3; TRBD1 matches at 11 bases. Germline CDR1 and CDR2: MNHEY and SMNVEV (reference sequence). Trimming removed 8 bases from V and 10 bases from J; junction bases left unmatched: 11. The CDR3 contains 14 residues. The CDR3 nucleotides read TGTGCCAGCGGAAGGACAGGGGGCCGTGGGTCGCAGTATTTT. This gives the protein CASGRTGGRGSQYF.

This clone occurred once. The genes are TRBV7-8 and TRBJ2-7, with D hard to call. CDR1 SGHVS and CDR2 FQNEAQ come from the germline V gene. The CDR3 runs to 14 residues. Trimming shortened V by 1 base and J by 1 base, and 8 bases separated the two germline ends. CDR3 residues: CASSLGGWSYEQYF. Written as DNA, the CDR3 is TGTGCCAGCAGCTTAGGAGGATGGTCCTACGAGCAGTACTTC.

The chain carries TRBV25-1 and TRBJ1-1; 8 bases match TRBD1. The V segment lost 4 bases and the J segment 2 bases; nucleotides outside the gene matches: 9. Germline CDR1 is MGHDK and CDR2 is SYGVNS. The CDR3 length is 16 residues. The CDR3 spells CASSGMQGAGNTEAFF. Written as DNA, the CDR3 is TGTGCCAGCAGTGGAATGCAGGGGGCAGGAAACACTGAAGCTTTCTTT. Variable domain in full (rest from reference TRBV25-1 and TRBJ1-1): EADIYQTPRYLVIGTGKKITLECSQTMGHDKMYWYQQDPGMELHLIHYSYGVNSTEKGDLSSESTVSRIRTEHFPLTLESARPSHTSQYLCASSGMQGAGNTEAFFGQGTRLTVV.

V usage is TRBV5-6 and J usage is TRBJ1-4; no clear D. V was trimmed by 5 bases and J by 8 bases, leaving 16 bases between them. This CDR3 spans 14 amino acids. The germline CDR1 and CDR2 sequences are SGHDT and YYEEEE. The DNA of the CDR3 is TGTGCCAGCAGGCCGGCGGCCCTAGGGGAAAAACTGTTTTTT. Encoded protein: CASRPAALGEKLFF.

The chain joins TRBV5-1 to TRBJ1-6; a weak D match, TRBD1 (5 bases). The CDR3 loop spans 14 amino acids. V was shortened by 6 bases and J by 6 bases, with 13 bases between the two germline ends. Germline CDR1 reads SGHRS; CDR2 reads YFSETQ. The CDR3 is CASTGGGANSPLHF. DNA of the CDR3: TGCGCCAGCACCGGGGGGGGTGCTAATTCACCCCTCCACTTT.

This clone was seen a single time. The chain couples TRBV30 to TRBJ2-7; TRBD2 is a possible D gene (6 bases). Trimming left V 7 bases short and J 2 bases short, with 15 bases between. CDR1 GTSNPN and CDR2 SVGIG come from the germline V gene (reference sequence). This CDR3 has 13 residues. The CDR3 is CASRGTGTYEQYF. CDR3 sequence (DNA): TGTGCCTCCCGGGGGACTGGAACCTACGAGCAGTACTTC.

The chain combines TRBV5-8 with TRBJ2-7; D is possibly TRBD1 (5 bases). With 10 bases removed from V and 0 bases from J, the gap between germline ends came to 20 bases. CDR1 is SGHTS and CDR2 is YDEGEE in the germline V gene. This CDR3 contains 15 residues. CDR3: CASAKADRNSYEQYF. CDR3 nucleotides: TGTGCCTCCGCGAAAGCAGACAGAAACTCCTACGAGCAGTACTTC. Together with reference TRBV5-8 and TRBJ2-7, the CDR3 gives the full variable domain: EAGVTQSPTHLIKTRGQQATLRCSPISGHTSVYWYQQALGLGLQFLLWYDEGEERNRGNFPPRFSGRQFPNYSSELNVNALELEDSALYLCASAKADRNSYEQYFGPGTRLTVT.

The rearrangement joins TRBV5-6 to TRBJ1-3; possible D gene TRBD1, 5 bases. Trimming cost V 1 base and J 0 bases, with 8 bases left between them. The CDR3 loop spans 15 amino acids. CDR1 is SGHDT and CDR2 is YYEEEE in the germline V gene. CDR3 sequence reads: CASSLNRISGNTIYF. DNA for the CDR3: TGTGCCAGCAGCTTGAACAGGATCTCTGGAAACACCATATATTTT.